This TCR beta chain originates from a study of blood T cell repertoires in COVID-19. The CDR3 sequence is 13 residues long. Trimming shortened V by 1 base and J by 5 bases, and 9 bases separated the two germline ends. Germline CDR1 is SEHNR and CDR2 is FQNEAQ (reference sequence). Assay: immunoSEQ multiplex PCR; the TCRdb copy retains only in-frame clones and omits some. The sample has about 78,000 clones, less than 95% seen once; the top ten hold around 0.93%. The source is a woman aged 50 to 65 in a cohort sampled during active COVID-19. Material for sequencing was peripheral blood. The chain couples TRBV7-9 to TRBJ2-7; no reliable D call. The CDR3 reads CASSLVRAHEQYF. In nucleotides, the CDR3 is TGTGCCAGCAGCTTAGTCCGAGCGCACGAGCAGTACTTC.